Below, one TCR beta chain is given with its context. V lost 1 base, J lost 2 bases, and 12 bases lay in between. The length of the CDR3 is 15 residues. CDR1 is MDHEN, CDR2 SYDVKM, per germline. The data were obtained in a study of blood T cell repertoires in COVID-19. On the study more broadly: COVID-19 samples, acute and convalescent, were from the United States, Italy and Spain. T cells, B-cell-depleted T cells, or PBMCs supplied cDNA or gDNA.

The authors' processing: By means of reference gene primer amplification, nucleated cell counts were estimated. This table comes from immunoSEQ multiplex PCR, and its TCRdb copy is limited to in-frame clones, with some not included. V, J and clone size reflect that table, while D and trimming were determined from the DNA. The repertoire has 300,000 or so clones, roughly 87% of them found once; the top ten carry 1%. The TCR sequence derives from a man in his forties or fifties with active or convalescent COVID-19. The sample consisted of peripheral blood. V is TRBV28 and J is TRBJ2-7; tentative D call: TRBD2 (5 bases). The CDR3 DNA reads TGTGCCAGCAGTTTATCCGCCGGACTTCCCTACGAGCAGTACTTC. It encodes CASSLSAGLPYEQYF.